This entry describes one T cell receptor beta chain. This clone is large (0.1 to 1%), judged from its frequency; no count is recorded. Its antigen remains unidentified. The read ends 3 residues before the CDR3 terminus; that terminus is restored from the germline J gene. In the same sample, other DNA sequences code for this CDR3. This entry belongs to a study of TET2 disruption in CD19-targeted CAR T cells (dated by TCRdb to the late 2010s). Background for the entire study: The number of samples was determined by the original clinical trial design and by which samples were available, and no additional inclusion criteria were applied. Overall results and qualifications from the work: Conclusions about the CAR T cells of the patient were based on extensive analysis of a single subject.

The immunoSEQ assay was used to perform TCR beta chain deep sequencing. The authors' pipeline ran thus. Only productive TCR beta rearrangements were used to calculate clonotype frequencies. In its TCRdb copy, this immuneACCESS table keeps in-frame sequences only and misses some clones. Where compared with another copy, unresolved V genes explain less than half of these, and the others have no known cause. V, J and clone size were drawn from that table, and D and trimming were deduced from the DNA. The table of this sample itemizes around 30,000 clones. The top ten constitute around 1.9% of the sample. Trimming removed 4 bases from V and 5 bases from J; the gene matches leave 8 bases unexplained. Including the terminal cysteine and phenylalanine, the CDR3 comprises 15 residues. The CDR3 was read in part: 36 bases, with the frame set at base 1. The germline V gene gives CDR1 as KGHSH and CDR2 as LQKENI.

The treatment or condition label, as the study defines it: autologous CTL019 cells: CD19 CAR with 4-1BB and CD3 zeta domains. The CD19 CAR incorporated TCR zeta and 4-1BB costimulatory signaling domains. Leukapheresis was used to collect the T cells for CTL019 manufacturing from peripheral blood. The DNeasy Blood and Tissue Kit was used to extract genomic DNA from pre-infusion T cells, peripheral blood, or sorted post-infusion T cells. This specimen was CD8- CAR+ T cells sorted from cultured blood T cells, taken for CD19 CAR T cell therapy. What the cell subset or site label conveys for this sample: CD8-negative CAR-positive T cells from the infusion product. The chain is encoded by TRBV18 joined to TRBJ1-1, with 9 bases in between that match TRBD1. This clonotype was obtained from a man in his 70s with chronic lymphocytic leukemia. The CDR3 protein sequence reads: CASSQGQGTGTEAFF. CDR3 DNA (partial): TGTGCCAGCTCACAGGGACAGGGAACGGGGACTGAA. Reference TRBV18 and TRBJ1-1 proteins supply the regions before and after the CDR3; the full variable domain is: NAGVMQNPRHLVRRRGQEARLRCSPMKGHSHVYWYRQLPEEGLKFMVYLQKENIIDESGMPKERFSAEFPKEGPSILRIQQVVRGDSAAYFCASSQGQGTGTEAFFGQGTRLTVV.